These 7 T cell receptor beta chains were all obtained from the same sample, sequenced in a study of cytomegalovirus exposure and HLA in healthy donors. The method was immunoSEQ multiplex PCR; TCRdb's version includes in-frame clones alone and lacks a portion of them. The sample records over 110,000 clones, 85% to 90% being singletons. Sequencing was performed on PBMCs. The receptors shown here come from a man younger than 35 in good health and CMV-seronegative.

The chain combines TRBV18 with TRBJ2-7, with D maybe TRBD1 (7 bases). Per the germline V gene, CDR1 is KGHSH and CDR2 is LQKENI. The CDR3 contains 15 residues. Trimming pared 4 bases from V and 1 base from J, leaving 14 bases between. The CDR3 protein is CASSRPGGQSYEQYF. DNA of the CDR3: TGTGCCAGCTCACGCCCCGGGGGACAGTCCTACGAGCAGTACTTC.

The chain is built from TRBV2 and TRBJ2-5; TRBD2 might be the D (5 bases). CDR1 and CDR2 (germline): SNHLY, FYNNEI. V gave up 6 bases and J gave up 5 bases, with 16 bases separating them. This CDR3 region has 14 residues. The CDR3 DNA reads as TGTGCCAGCAGATCGAGGGCCACGGGGGAGACCCAGTACTTC. Translating it yields CASRSRATGETQYF.

This clone has just a few counts. The chain employs TRBV9 and TRBJ2-2; the match to TRBD2 covers 9 bases. V was clipped by 3 bases and J by 3 bases; unmatched bases: 6. Per germline, CDR1 SGDLS and CDR2 YYNGEE. The CDR3 is 16 residues long. The DNA of the CDR3 is TGTGCCAGCAGCGAACATAGCGGGAGTGACACCGGGGAGCTGTTTTTT. Translating gives CASSEHSGSDTGELFF.

The chain uses TRBV4-1 and TRBJ1-6; D is ambiguous. Germline loops: CDR1 MGHRA, CDR2 YSYEKL. This CDR3 contains 17 residues. The V end was cut by 3 bases, the J end by 8 bases, with 20 bases between. The CDR3 reads CASSQEGEGWFDSPLHF. In DNA form, the CDR3 reads TGCGCCAGCAGCCAGGAGGGTGAGGGCTGGTTCGATTCACCCCTCCACTTT.

The V and J genes are TRBV27 and TRBJ2-7, with 12 nucleotides matching TRBD2. The length of the CDR3 is 16 residues. Germline V lookup: CDR1 MNHEY, CDR2 SMNVEV (reference sequence). Losses at the gene ends were 4 bases for V and 3 bases for J; bases not matched to a gene: 7. CDR3 region: CASSSTLAGGNYEQYF. Here the CDR3 DNA reads TGTGCCAGCAGTTCGACTCTAGCGGGAGGGAACTACGAGCAGTACTTC.

The gene calls are TRBV19 and TRBJ1-4; D remains ambiguous. Trimming cost V 9 bases and J 8 bases, with 22 bases left between them. The germline V gene encodes CDR1 LNHDA and CDR2 SQIVND (reference sequence). CDR3 length: 15 amino acids. CDR3 DNA: TGTGCCAGCCGACCCGACGATAGCATAACCGAAAAACTGTTTTTT. Translation: CASRPDDSITEKLFF.

V usage is TRBV5-1 and J usage is TRBJ2-5; 9 nucleotides match TRBD2. V dropped 2 bases and J dropped 5; count of bases not matched to a gene: 4. This CDR3 has 14 residues. Germline CDR1 and CDR2: SGHRS and YFSETQ. The CDR3 spells CASSFAGTSETQYF. CDR3 nucleotide sequence: TGCGCCAGCAGCTTTGCCGGGACTAGCGAGACCCAGTACTTC.